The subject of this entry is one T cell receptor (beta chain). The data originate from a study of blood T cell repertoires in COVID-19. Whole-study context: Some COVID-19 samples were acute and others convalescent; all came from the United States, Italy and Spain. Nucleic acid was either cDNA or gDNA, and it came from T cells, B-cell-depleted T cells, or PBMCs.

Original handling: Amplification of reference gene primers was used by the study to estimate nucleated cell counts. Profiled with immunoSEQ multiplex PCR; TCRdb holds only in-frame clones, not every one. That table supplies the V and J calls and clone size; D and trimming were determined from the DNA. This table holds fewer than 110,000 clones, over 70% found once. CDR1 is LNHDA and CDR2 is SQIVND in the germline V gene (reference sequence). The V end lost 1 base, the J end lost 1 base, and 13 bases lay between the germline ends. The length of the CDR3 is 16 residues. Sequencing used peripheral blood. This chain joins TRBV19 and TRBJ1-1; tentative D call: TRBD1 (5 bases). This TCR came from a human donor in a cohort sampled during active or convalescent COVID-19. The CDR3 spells CASSIGETAGNTEAFF. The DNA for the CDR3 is TGTGCCAGTAGTATAGGCGAGACAGCGGGGAACACTGAAGCTTTCTTT.